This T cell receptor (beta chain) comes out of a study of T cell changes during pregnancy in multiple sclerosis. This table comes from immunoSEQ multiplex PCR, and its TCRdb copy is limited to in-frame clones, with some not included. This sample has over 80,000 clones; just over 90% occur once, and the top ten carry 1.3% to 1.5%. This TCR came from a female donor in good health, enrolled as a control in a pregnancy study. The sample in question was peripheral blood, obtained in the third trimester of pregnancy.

The CDR3 DNA is TGTGCCAGCAGCTCATACAGGGTGGGCTACAATGAGCAGTTCTTC. Translated, it gives CASSSYRVGYNEQFF. The V and J genes are TRBV5-6 and TRBJ2-1, with D perhaps matching TRBD1 (6 bases). The CDR3 totals 15 residues. The germline V gene encodes CDR1 SGHDT and CDR2 YYEEEE. The V end lost 3 bases, the J end lost 3 bases, and 13 bases lay between the germline ends.